The 7 T cell receptor beta chains reported below all come from one sample, sequenced in a study of T cells in Graves' hyperthyroidism and ophthalmopathy (dated by TCRdb to the late 2010s). The method was multiplex PCR. Sequencer: Illumina HiSeq 2000. The TCR beta CDR3 regions were amplified from RNA transcripts. A first-round RT-PCR of the TCR CDR3 used the HTBI primer set with the Qiagen OneStep RT-PCR kit. TCRdb passed the public sequencing reads through fastp at Q25 and MiXCR, retaining productive beta sequences. Entries that share a CDR3 protein sequence are merged under the most common genes and DNA. This sample is represented by 300,000 to 350,000 distinct CDR3 sequences; about a sixth of them were singletons. The ten largest clonotypes hold roughly 15% of the sample. The sample was blood. The receptors come from a woman between 35 and 50 years old with Graves' ophthalmopathy.

This clonotype has ten or more counts. The chain joins TRBV20-1 to TRBJ1-1; 8 bases line up with TRBD1. With V trimmed by 6 bases and J by 2 bases, 11 bases remained unmatched. Germline lookup yields CDR1 DFQATT and CDR2 SNEGSKA (reference sequence). The CDR3 length is 15 residues. In nucleotides, the CDR3 is TGCAGTGCGGACCACAGGGGGAACCTAAACACTGAAGCTTTCTTT. It specifies CSADHRGNLNTEAFF.

This clonotype has at least ten counts. V usage is TRBV20-1 and J usage is TRBJ2-7; tentative D call: TRBD2 (6 bases). Trimming removed 1 base at V and 4 bases at J, with 14 bases between. This CDR3 has 14 amino acids. Germline V gene lookup returns CDR1 DFQATT and CDR2 SNEGSKA (reference sequence). CDR3 sequence reads: CSARGLRREYEQYF. The CDR3 DNA follows: TGCAGTGCTAGAGGTTTGCGGAGGGAATACGAGCAGTACTTC.

This clonotype was detected only a few times. A single base separates this from a much larger clone, so it may be a read error. The chain has TRBV28 and TRBJ2-7; weak D call: TRBD2 (6 bases). In germline, CDR1 is MDHEN, CDR2 SYDVKM. The CDR3 is 14 amino acids. The CDR3 reads CASSPEGLSYDQYF. CDR3 coding DNA: TGTGCCAGCAGTCCCGAAGGACTATCCTACGATCAGTACTTC.

The chain carries TRBV3-1 and TRBJ2-3; D remains ambiguous. CDR1 and CDR2 (germline): LGHDT, YNNKEL (reference sequence). CDR3 length equals 12 residues. Trimming removed 4 bases from V and 10 bases from J, with 12 bases in between. This chain's CDR3 is CASSPFNGAQYF. The CDR3 DNA follows: TGTGCCAGCAGCCCCTTTAATGGGGCGCAGTATTTT.

This clonotype showed up many times. This sequence joins TRBV19 and TRBJ1-1; the D is unclear. V was pared by 7 bases and J by 4 bases, with 10 bases between. The CDR3 is made up of 12 amino acids. Germline CDR1 and CDR2: LNHDA and SQIVND (reference sequence). CDR3: CASITRGTEAFF. The CDR3 DNA reads TGTGCCAGTATCACGCGGGGCACTGAAGCTTTCTTT.

This clonotype was observed many times. The genes are TRBV27 and TRBJ1-1; D may be TRBD1 (6 bases). Germline CDR1 is MNHEY and CDR2 is SMNVEV (reference sequence). Deletions cut 2 bases from V and 1 base from J, with 11 bases between. The CDR3 covers 15 residues. The CDR3 sequence is CASSLRGQRNTEAFF. CDR3 nucleotide sequence: TGTGCCAGCAGTTTACGGGGACAAAGGAACACTGAAGCTTTCTTT.

Many counts were recorded for this clonotype. This chain joins TRBV6-5 and TRBJ1-5; no firm D call. The CDR3 has 13 amino acids. Trimming stripped 7 bases from V and 0 bases from J, with 7 bases between. CDR1 and CDR2 from the germline V gene are MNHEY and SVGAGI. CDR3 protein: CASTSYSNQPQHF. CDR3 DNA sequence: TGTGCCAGCACCTCTTATAGCAATCAGCCCCAGCATTTT.